A single sample gave rise to the 30 T cell receptor beta chains below, sequenced in a study of cytomegalovirus exposure and HLA in healthy donors. With 60 Vbeta and 13 Jbeta primers, the PCR was carried out. TCRdb's copy holds only in-frame clones and misses some; the assay was immunoSEQ multiplex PCR. This table holds some 70,000 clones, less than 70% found once. The specimen sequenced was PBMCs. Receptor source: a woman aged 50 to 60 in good health and CMV-seronegative.

This CDR3 is CASSPNKVAGKTYEQYF. CDR3 in DNA: TGTGCCAGCAGTCCAAATAAAGTAGCGGGAAAAACCTACGAGCAGTACTTC. The chain links TRBV28 to TRBJ2-7, with TRBD2 identical over 8 bases. In germline, CDR1 is MDHEN, CDR2 SYDVKM. This CDR3 spans 17 amino acids. Losses at the gene ends were 5 bases for V and 2 bases for J; bases not matched to a gene: 14.

V is TRBV6-1 and J is TRBJ1-1, with D possibly TRBD1 on 5 matching bases. CDR1 is MNHNS and CDR2 is SASEGT in the germline V gene. The ends were cut back, 5 bases at V and 2 bases at J, with 15 bases in the middle. The CDR3 has 15 residues. The CDR3 sequence is CASSRSRGINTEAFF. The CDR3 nucleotides read TGTGCCAGCAGTAGGTCAAGGGGTATCAACACTGAAGCTTTCTTT.

The rearrangement uses TRBV5-1 and TRBJ1-3; D perhaps matches TRBD1 (5 bases). Germline CDR1 SGHRS, CDR2 YFSETQ. There are 15 residues in the CDR3. Trimming removed 4 bases from V and 6 bases from J, with 17 bases in between. The CDR3 is CASSPGPAGENTIYF. Written as DNA, the CDR3 is TGCGCCAGCAGCCCAGGGCCCGCCGGAGAAAACACCATATATTTT.

The chain uses TRBV2 and TRBJ2-1; the match to TRBD1 covers 10 bases. V shed 6 bases, J shed 5 bases, and the junction held 4 bases outside the gene matches. Germline V lookup: CDR1 SNHLY, CDR2 FYNNEI. The CDR3 has 14 residues. Written as DNA, the CDR3 is TGTGCCAGCAGCCCCGGGACAGGGGACAATGAGCAGTTCTTC. Encoded protein: CASSPGTGDNEQFF.

The chain has TRBV6-5 and TRBJ2-3; D unclear. With 0 bases removed from V and 2 bases from J, the gap between germline ends came to 9 bases. The CDR3 runs to 15 residues. CDR1 and CDR2 from the germline V gene are MNHEY and SVGAGI. For the CDR3, the DNA is TGTGCCAGCAGTTACTCCTCGGAGAACACAGATACGCAGTATTTT. This codes for CASSYSSENTDTQYF.

CDR3 in DNA: TGCGCCAGCAGCCGAGAGGGACTAGCGGGAGATTTCCATGAGCAGTTCTTC. It codes for CASSREGLAGDFHEQFF. V usage is TRBV4-3 and J usage is TRBJ2-1, with TRBD2 matching over 14 bases. The V and J ends lost 4 bases and 8 bases, in that order; junction bases with no gene match: 10. Germline loops: CDR1 LGHNA, CDR2 YSLEER. The CDR3 totals 17 residues.

V is TRBV2 and J is TRBJ2-7; D gene uncertain. Looked up from germline, CDR1 is SNHLY and CDR2 is FYNNEI. The CDR3 has 16 residues. With 4 bases removed from V and 0 bases from J, the gap between germline ends came to 16 bases. The CDR3 DNA reads as TGTGCCAGCAGTGCTCTGTCTGCAGTTTTCTCCTACGAGCAGTACTTC. Translated, it gives CASSALSAVFSYEQYF.

This clone was found once. This chain connects TRBV10-3 to TRBJ2-7; 13 bases are a match to TRBD2. V lost 10 bases to trimming and J lost 3 bases; unmatched junction nucleotides: 3. The CDR3 runs to 13 residues. CDR1 ENHRY and CDR2 SYGVKD come from the germline V gene. The DNA of the CDR3 is TGTGCCAGCCGGACTAGCGGGAGCTACGAGCAGTACTTC. Translated, it gives CASRTSGSYEQYF.

This clone came up a few times. The chain recombines TRBV4-3 with TRBJ2-7; 9 nucleotides align to TRBD2. The CDR3 totals 13 residues. After removal of 4 bases from V and 7 bases from J, the junction contained 5 bases not matched to a gene. Germline-derived CDR1 and CDR2 are LGHNA and YSLEER. The CDR3 loop is CASSLLAGNEQYF. The CDR3 nucleotides are TGCGCCAGCAGCCTGCTAGCGGGAAATGAGCAGTACTTC.

The chain has TRBV7-9 and TRBJ1-1; D unclear. With 1 base removed from V and 3 bases from J, the gap between germline ends came to 15 bases. The CDR3 is 16 residues long. Germline V gives CDR1 SEHNR, CDR2 FQNEAQ (reference sequence). The CDR3 nucleotides read TGTGCCAGCAGCTTAGGTCTTGCAGATGAGGACACTGAAGCTTTCTTT. Translation gives CASSLGLADEDTEAFF.

The V and J genes are TRBV30 and TRBJ1-5; 11 bases map to TRBD1. Trimming removed 8 bases from V and 1 base from J; junction bases left unmatched: 13. Per the germline V gene, CDR1 is GTSNPN and CDR2 is SVGIG (reference sequence). The CDR3 is made up of 17 amino acids. CDR3 loop: CAQSVGQGACSNQPQHF. For the CDR3, the DNA is TGTGCCCAGAGCGTCGGACAGGGGGCTTGCAGCAATCAGCCCCAGCATTTT.

In regard to this clone: Relative to the germline gene, one junction end is altered; a read error may explain this. The chain joins TRBV7-8 to TRBJ1-5; D gene uncertain. CDR1 is SGHVS, CDR2 FQNEAQ, per germline. The CDR3 is 13 residues long. CDR3 coding DNA: TGTACCAGCAGCTTGGTTCGAGCGGGGCCCCAGCATTTT. This translates into CTSSLVRAGPQHF.

A single count supports this clone. This chain connects TRBV4-1 to TRBJ1-6, with D tentatively TRBD1 (5 bases). V was cut by 6 bases and J by 7 bases, with 13 bases left in between. Germline CDR1 reads MGHRA; CDR2 reads YSYEKL. The CDR3 covers 14 residues. The CDR3 here is CASSRGGTNSPLHF. CDR3 bases: TGCGCCAGCAGTAGGGGAGGGACCAATTCACCCCTCCACTTT.

This clone was observed once. This sequence joins TRBV6-5 and TRBJ1-1; weak D call: TRBD1 (6 bases). Looked up from germline, CDR1 is MNHEY and CDR2 is SVGAGI. V gave up 1 base and J gave up 4 bases, with 16 bases separating them. The CDR3 spans 16 residues. For the CDR3, the DNA is TGTGCCAGCAGTTACTGGACAGCAGGGACGGGCACTGAAGCTTTCTTT. This translates into CASSYWTAGTGTEAFF.

The V gene is TRBV29-1, the J gene TRBJ2-1; TRBD2 might be the D (5 bases). V shed 5 bases and J shed 4 bases, with 15 bases lying between them. Germline assignment: CDR1 SQVTM and CDR2 ANQGSEA. This CDR3 is built from 14 residues. In nucleotides, the CDR3 is TGCAGCGTTAAGTTCGGCGGGCGGTACAATGAGCAGTTCTTC. This encodes CSVKFGGRYNEQFF.

The rearrangement uses TRBV4-3 and TRBJ1-2; no reliable D call. The V end lost 0 bases, the J end lost 1 base, and 12 bases lay between the germline ends. The CDR3 has 16 residues. The germline gives CDR1 LGHNA, CDR2 YSLEER. In nucleotides, the CDR3 is TGCGCCAGCAGCCAAGATATGGCGGCAGATAACTATGGCTACACCTTC. It yields the protein CASSQDMAADNYGYTF.

This clone occurred once. The CDR3: CASSATDQPQHF. For the CDR3, the DNA is TGTGCCAGCAGTGCAACTGATCAGCCCCAGCATTTT. The chain combines TRBV28 with TRBJ1-5, with no clear D. V was shortened by 5 bases and J by 5 bases, with 7 bases between the two germline ends. This CDR3 comprises 12 residues. Per the germline V gene, CDR1 is MDHEN and CDR2 is SYDVKM.

The CDR3 DNA reads TGTGCCAGCAGCCCTCAACTAGCGGGAGGTCCCTACGAGCAGTACTTC. Its translation is CASSPQLAGGPYEQYF. The chain has TRBV5-4 and TRBJ2-7, with 12 bases lining up with TRBD2. This CDR3 is 16 amino acids long. Looked up from germline, CDR1 is SGHNT and CDR2 is YYREEE (reference sequence). Trimming removed 4 bases from V and 2 bases from J; junction bases left unmatched: 7.

This clone was detected once. This sequence joins TRBV7-2 and TRBJ2-5; the D gene is possibly TRBD1 (5 bases). Germline V lookup: CDR1 SGHTA, CDR2 FQGNSA. CDR3 size: 13 residues. V was clipped by 3 bases and J by 2 bases, with 7 bases between them. Here the CDR3 reads CASSFNRQETQYF. The CDR3 DNA reads as TGTGCCAGCAGCTTCAACAGGCAAGAGACCCAGTACTTC.

V is TRBV30 and J is TRBJ1-1; 10 bases are shared with TRBD1. V dropped 5 bases and J dropped 1; count of bases not matched to a gene: 16. The CDR3 is made up of 18 amino acids. In germline, CDR1 is GTSNPN, CDR2 SVGIG (reference sequence). The CDR3 reads CAWRPGTGVLLTNTEAFF. The CDR3 bases are TGTGCCTGGCGCCCCGGGACAGGGGTCCTCCTTACGAACACTGAAGCTTTCTTT.

This rearrangement joins TRBV7-2 to TRBJ2-7; maybe TRBD1 (5 bases). V shed 5 bases and J shed 3 bases, with 8 bases lying between them. The CDR3 runs to 12 residues. In germline, CDR1 is SGHTA, CDR2 FQGNSA. CDR3 amino acids: CASSRQNYEQYF. The DNA for the CDR3 is TGTGCCAGCAGCAGACAGAACTACGAGCAGTACTTC.

The chain joins TRBV2 to TRBJ2-7; D remains unclear. The CDR3 runs to 14 residues. With 6 bases removed from V and 3 bases from J, the gap between germline ends came to 15 bases. Germline-derived CDR1 and CDR2 are SNHLY and FYNNEI. The CDR3 nucleotides read TGTGCCAGCAGAAACCCGGAGTATGTCTACGAGCAGTACTTC. This translates into CASRNPEYVYEQYF.

This clone showed up just a few times. The V gene is TRBV6-5, the J gene TRBJ2-7, with 11 bases that match TRBD2. This CDR3 has 15 residues. V was clipped by 7 bases and J by 6 bases; unmatched bases: 11. From germline, CDR1 is MNHEY and CDR2 SVGAGI. For the CDR3, the DNA is TGTGCCAGCACCCCACTAGCGGGAGCCATGAGCGAGCAGTACTTC. Protein sequence: CASTPLAGAMSEQYF.

The chain carries TRBV28 and TRBJ2-3; the match to TRBD2 covers 12 bases. Germline V CDR1 and CDR2: MDHEN, SYDVKM. This CDR3 spans 16 amino acids. Unmatched junction bases numbered 5, after V lost 4 bases and J lost 3 bases. Here the CDR3 reads CASSSSGRGVTDTQYF. CDR3 sequence (DNA): TGTGCCAGCAGTTCTAGCGGGAGGGGGGTTACAGATACGCAGTATTTT.

The V call is TRBV25-1, the J call TRBJ2-7; TRBD2 matches 7 bases. Germline loops: CDR1 MGHDK, CDR2 SYGVNS. V was pared by 6 bases and J by 6 bases, with 8 bases of the junction left unmatched. There are 13 residues in the CDR3. CDR3: CASSTYSGGEQYF. The CDR3 DNA follows: TGTGCCAGCAGCACCTATTCGGGGGGCGAGCAGTACTTC.

The rearrangement links TRBV29-1 to TRBJ1-1; D perhaps matches TRBD1 (5 bases). The V and J ends lost 0 bases and 4 bases respectively, with 12 bases between them. Germline V gene data show CDR1 as SQVTM and CDR2 as ANQGSEA. The CDR3 is made up of 14 amino acids. CDR3 residues: CSVEEVPGGTEAFF. CDR3 in DNA: TGCAGCGTTGAAGAGGTCCCCGGGGGCACTGAAGCTTTCTTT.

This chain joins TRBV15 and TRBJ1-1, with D possibly being TRBD1 (6 bases). Germline CDR1 reads LNHNV; CDR2 reads YYDKDF (reference sequence). This CDR3 is 15 amino acids long. Trimming pared 3 bases from V and 11 bases from J, leaving 22 bases between. CDR3 region: CATSSDPHGGLGAFF. CDR3 nucleotides: TGTGCCACCAGCAGTGATCCCCACGGGGGGCTGGGTGCTTTCTTT.

This sequence joins TRBV29-1 and TRBJ2-1, with 10 bases fitting TRBD2. CDR1 is SQVTM and CDR2 is ANQGSEA in the germline V gene. The CDR3 consists of 16 residues. V shed 7 bases, J shed 0 bases, and the junction held 9 bases outside the gene matches. The CDR3 here is CSAGVASGSSYNEQFF. The CDR3 nucleotides are TGCAGCGCTGGAGTCGCTAGCGGGAGCTCCTACAATGAGCAGTTCTTC.

In this sample, this clone turned up a few times. This chain uses TRBV18 with TRBJ1-1; no reliable D call. In germline, CDR1 is KGHSH, CDR2 LQKENI. The CDR3 spans 17 residues. V lost 3 bases, J lost 3 bases, and 20 bases lay in between. The CDR3 DNA is TGTGCCAGCTCACCCATCGACCTCCGGGGAGGGCACACTGAAGCTTTCTTT. This gives the protein CASSPIDLRGGHTEAFF.

J is TRBJ2-1 and V is TRBV7-3, with 11 bases aligning to TRBD2. This CDR3 region has 16 residues. Trimming removed 2 bases from V and 3 bases from J; junction bases left unmatched: 3. From germline, CDR1 is SGHTA and CDR2 FQGTGA. The CDR3 DNA sequence: TGTGCCAGCAGCTTAGTCGGGACTAGCGGCTACAATGAGCAGTTCTTC. It encodes CASSLVGTSGYNEQFF.